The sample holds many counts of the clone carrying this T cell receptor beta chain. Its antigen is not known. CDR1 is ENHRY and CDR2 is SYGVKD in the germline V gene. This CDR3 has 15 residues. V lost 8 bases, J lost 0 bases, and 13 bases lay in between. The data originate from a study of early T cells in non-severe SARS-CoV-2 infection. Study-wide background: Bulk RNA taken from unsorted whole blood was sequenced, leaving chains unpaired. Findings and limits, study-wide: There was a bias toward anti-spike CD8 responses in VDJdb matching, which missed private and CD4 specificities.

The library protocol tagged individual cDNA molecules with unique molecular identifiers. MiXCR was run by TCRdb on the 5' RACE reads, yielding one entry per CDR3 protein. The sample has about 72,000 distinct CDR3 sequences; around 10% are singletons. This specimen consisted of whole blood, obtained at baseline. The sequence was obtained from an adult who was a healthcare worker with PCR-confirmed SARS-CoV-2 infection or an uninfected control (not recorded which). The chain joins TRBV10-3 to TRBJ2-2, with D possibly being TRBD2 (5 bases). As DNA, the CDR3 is TGTGCCATCGGTTCCTGGACTTCGAACACCGGGGAGCTGTTTTTT. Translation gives CAIGSWTSNTGELFF.